The 24 T cell receptor beta chains below were found in one sample sequenced in a study of T cell repertoires in cytomegalovirus infection. TCRdb called the reads again in MiXCR, with one record for every CDR3 protein. This table holds about 260,000 distinct CDR3 sequences, roughly an eighth found once. Specimen: PBMCs. Receptors originate from a human donor in good health (CMV status not recorded). Some clones in this sample may be carry-over from other donors' samples.

In its sample, this clonotype was seen many times. The rearrangement uses TRBV6-5 and TRBJ2-3, with D maybe TRBD2 (6 bases). The germline gives CDR1 MNHEY, CDR2 SVGAGI. The CDR3 totals 16 residues. The V end was cut by 0 bases, the J end by 3 bases, with 13 bases between. CDR3 coding DNA: TGTGCCAGCAGTTACTCCGCCGGGAGCCAAACAGATACGCAGTATTTT. It yields the protein CASSYSAGSQTDTQYF.

The chain recombines TRBV28 with TRBJ2-7; 9 nucleotides align to TRBD2. The CDR3 has 13 amino acids. Germline V lookup: CDR1 MDHEN, CDR2 SYDVKM. The trim removed 10 bases at V and 0 bases at J, leaving 4 bases unmatched. CDR3 region: CATYSGSSYEQYF. The CDR3 coding sequence is TGTGCCACCTATAGCGGGAGCTCCTACGAGCAGTACTTC.

This chain links TRBV20-1 with TRBJ2-6; D might be TRBD1 (6 bases). The germline V and J ends were trimmed by 3 bases and 4 bases, with 13 bases remaining between them. The CDR3 length is 15 residues. Germline V lookup: CDR1 DFQATT, CDR2 SNEGSKA (reference sequence). DNA of the CDR3: TGCAGTGCTAGTGGTACAGGGTACGGGGCCAACGTCCTGACTTTC. Translating gives CSASGTGYGANVLTF.

This clonotype was counted many times. V is TRBV12-3 or TRBV12-4 and J is TRBJ1-2; 8 positions match TRBD1. This CDR3 is built from 15 residues. The V and J ends lost 5 bases and 2 bases, in that order; junction bases with no gene match: 7. The CDR3 bases are TGTGCCAGCAGTCCCGGGACAGGTAACAACTATGGCTACACCTTC. This translates into CASSPGTGNNYGYTF.

CDR3 sequence reads: CSATSGNTGELFF. The DNA for the CDR3 is TGCAGTGCCACCAGCGGGAACACCGGGGAGCTGTTTTTT. J is TRBJ2-2 and V is TRBV20-1; TRBD2 is a possible D gene (5 bases). Germline V gene data show CDR1 as DFQATT and CDR2 as SNEGSKA (reference sequence). Trimming shortened V by 6 bases and J by 1 base, and 9 bases separated the two germline ends. This CDR3 comprises 13 residues.

The gene calls are TRBV20-1 and TRBJ2-7; possible D gene TRBD1, 6 bases. Trimming left V 3 bases short and J 1 base short, with 13 bases between. CDR1 and CDR2 from the germline V gene are DFQATT and SNEGSKA (reference sequence). This CDR3 has 14 amino acids. CDR3 residues: CSASRQGNSYEQYF. In DNA, the CDR3 is TGCAGTGCTAGTAGGCAGGGGAATTCCTACGAGCAGTACTTC.

This clonotype was counted ten times or more. The V gene is TRBV11-2, the J gene TRBJ1-2; D gene ambiguous. V dropped 1 base and J dropped 2 bases, with 8 bases sitting between them. This CDR3 is built from 14 residues. Germline loops: CDR1 SGHAT, CDR2 FQNNGV. CDR3 sequence reads: CASSLAGANYGYTF. Here the CDR3 DNA reads TGTGCCAGCAGCTTAGCGGGAGCCAACTATGGCTACACCTTC. Full variable domain (outside the CDR3, taken from reference TRBV11-2 and TRBJ1-2): EAGVAQSPRYKIIEKRQSVAFWCNPISGHATLYWYQQILGQGPKLLIQFQNNGVVDDSQLPKDRFSAERLKGVDSTLKIQPAKLEDSAVYLCASSLAGANYGYTFGSGTRLTVV.

This clonotype has a handful of counts. The CDR3 coding sequence is TGCGCCAGCAGCTGGGCAACAGGCGAGCAGTACTTC. Translated: CASSWATGEQYF. The chain links TRBV5-1 to TRBJ2-7; D is possibly TRBD1 (5 bases). The CDR3 loop spans 12 amino acids. The V gene lost 3 bases and the J gene lost 6 bases, with 10 bases spanning the gap. The V gene's germline CDR1 is SGHRS and CDR2 YFSETQ.

The CDR3 protein is CASSLWGATVETQYF. CDR3 in DNA: TGTGCCAGCAGTTTGTGGGGCGCCACGGTCGAGACCCAGTACTTC. The V call is TRBV12-3 or TRBV12-4, the J call TRBJ2-5; a weak D match, TRBD1 (5 bases). CDR3 length equals 15 residues. V shed 3 bases and J shed 5 bases, with 16 bases lying between them.

This clonotype has a handful of counts. This chain uses TRBV27 with TRBJ1-1; D not resolved. V lost 6 bases to trimming and J lost 1 base, with 15 bases between them. The CDR3 has 15 amino acids. The germline V gene has CDR1 MNHEY and CDR2 SMNVEV (reference sequence). The DNA of the CDR3 is TGTGCCAGCAGAACTTACGCGCCAAGGAACACTGAAGCTTTCTTT. Its protein product is CASRTYAPRNTEAFF.

In this sample, this clonotype turned up a few times. This chain joins TRBV29-1 and TRBJ1-1, with 11 bases fitting TRBD1. Germline CDR1 reads SQVTM; CDR2 reads ANQGSEA. This CDR3 is built from 13 residues. Trimming removed 5 bases from V and 7 bases from J; junction bases left unmatched: 6. CDR3 bases: TGCAGCGTTCTGGCGGACAGGGGGCTTGAAGCTTTCTTT. Protein product: CSVLADRGLEAFF.

This clonotype was detected a few times. This chain connects TRBV14 to TRBJ1-1, with D maybe TRBD1 (5 bases). Germline V gives CDR1 SGHDN, CDR2 FVKESK. The CDR3 consists of 13 residues. V shed 1 base and J shed 7 bases, with 10 bases lying between them. This CDR3 is CASSQVPGGEAFF. In DNA form, the CDR3 reads TGTGCCAGCAGCCAAGTCCCTGGGGGTGAAGCTTTCTTT.

This clonotype was counted at least ten times. This chain joins TRBV7-2 and TRBJ2-5, with D hard to call. The CDR3 extends over 15 amino acids. With 3 bases removed from V and 2 bases from J, the gap between germline ends came to 13 bases. The germline gives CDR1 SGHTA, CDR2 FQGNSA. DNA for the CDR3: TGTGCCAGCAGCTTCCGGGCCAGGACGCAAGAGACCCAGTACTTC. Translation gives CASSFRARTQETQYF.

Here the CDR3 reads CSARLASKVETQYF. Here the CDR3 DNA reads TGCAGTGCTAGGCTAGCGTCAAAGGTAGAGACCCAGTACTTC. The V gene is TRBV20-1, the J gene TRBJ2-5; D is perhaps TRBD2 (6 bases). The CDR3 spans 14 residues. Trimming left V 3 bases short and J 4 bases short, with 15 bases between. CDR1 DFQATT and CDR2 SNEGSKA come from the germline V gene (reference sequence).

This clonotype was recorded at least ten times. The chain uses TRBV7-9 and TRBJ2-1, with a weak D call TRBD2 (5 bases). From germline, CDR1 is SEHNR and CDR2 FQNEAQ (reference sequence). V shed 2 bases and J shed 6 bases, with 8 bases lying between them. The CDR3 spans 13 residues. The CDR3 DNA reads TGTGCCAGCAGCTTAACCGGGGTCAATGAGCAGTTCTTC. This encodes CASSLTGVNEQFF.

This clonotype came up many times. This chain links TRBV7-8 with TRBJ1-6, with 10 bases aligning to TRBD1. This CDR3 is built from 19 residues. V was pared by 3 bases and J by 5 bases, with 13 bases of the junction left unmatched. Looked up from germline, CDR1 is SGHVS and CDR2 is FQNEAQ. The CDR3 DNA is TGTGCCAGCAGCTTCCCCCGACAGGGGGCTATGGACGATAATTCACCCCTCCACTTT. This sequence encodes CASSFPRQGAMDDNSPLHF.

This clonotype has a count of ten or more. V gene TRBV7-2 combines with J gene TRBJ2-7; 7 bases are a match to TRBD2. Germline CDR1 is SGHTA and CDR2 is FQGNSA. The length of the CDR3 is 16 residues. V lost 2 bases, J lost 2 bases, and 9 bases stayed unmatched. The CDR3 bases are TGTGCCAGCAGCTTACGACTAGCAGACGTACCCTACGAGCAGTACTTC. This translates into CASSLRLADVPYEQYF.

This clonotype was seen a handful of times. The V and J genes are TRBV20-1 and TRBJ2-5, with a tentative D call TRBD1 (6 bases). The CDR3 spans 12 residues. CDR1 is DFQATT, CDR2 SNEGSKA, per germline (reference sequence). The V end was cut by 6 bases, the J end by 5 bases, with 13 bases between. In DNA, the CDR3 is TGCAGTGCCGATCTTAGGGGGGAGACCCAGTACTTC. Encoded protein: CSADLRGETQYF.

This clonotype was counted only a few times. J is TRBJ1-1 and V is TRBV20-1; D remains unclear. The CDR3 is made up of 14 amino acids. Trimming took off 0 bases at V and 1 base at J, with 9 bases between the two ends. The germline V gene encodes CDR1 DFQATT and CDR2 SNEGSKA (reference sequence). CDR3 in DNA: TGCAGTGCTAGAGAGGGTTGGGGGAACACTGAAGCTTTCTTT. Translated, it gives CSAREGWGNTEAFF.

The chain links TRBV29-1 to TRBJ1-2, with D hard to call. The CDR3 covers 13 residues. CDR1 SQVTM and CDR2 ANQGSEA come from the germline V gene. The V gene lost 7 bases and the J gene lost 4 bases, with 16 bases spanning the gap. The CDR3 nucleotides are TGCAGCGCCCCGGTTTTATTAGGCTATGGCTACACCTTC. Translating it yields CSAPVLLGYGYTF.

In its sample, this clonotype was seen a few times. V and J are TRBV20-1 and TRBJ2-1; TRBD2 matches 7 bases. Trimming cost V 6 bases and J 3 bases; bases outside gene matches: 11. CDR3 length equals 15 residues. Germline-derived CDR1 and CDR2 are DFQATT and SNEGSKA (reference sequence). For the CDR3, the DNA is TGCAGTGCCCTAGCGCGGGAGTTCAGCTACAATGAGCAGTTCTTC. Its translation: CSALAREFSYNEQFF.

The gene calls are TRBV29-1 and TRBJ2-1; 10 bases line up with TRBD2. Germline V gene sequence: CDR1 SQVTM, CDR2 ANQGSEA. Losses at the gene ends were 2 bases for V and 2 bases for J; bases not matched to a gene: 3. CDR3 length: 15 amino acids. CDR3: CSVETSGDTYNEQFF. CDR3 DNA: TGCAGCGTTGAAACTAGCGGGGACACCTACAATGAGCAGTTCTTC.

On this clonotype itself: Since a much larger clone is just one base distant, this may be a read error. The chain recombines TRBV28 with TRBJ2-1; no reliable D call. This CDR3 contains 12 residues. Germline CDR1 reads MDHEN; CDR2 reads SYDVKM. Here the CDR3 reads CASSPRNTERFF. CDR3 nucleotide sequence: TGTGCCAGCAGCCCCCGTAACACTGAGCGGTTCTTC.

This clonotype was picked up a small number of times. The V gene is TRBV20-1, the J gene TRBJ1-6; maybe TRBD1 (5 bases). V lost 1 base to trimming and J lost 7 bases, with 20 bases between them. Germline V gene lookup returns CDR1 DFQATT and CDR2 SNEGSKA (reference sequence). The CDR3 has 17 amino acids. Written as DNA, the CDR3 is TGCAGTGCTAGAGGCACGAACAGACAGCCTGAGAATTCACCCCTCCACTTT. Its translation: CSARGTNRQPENSPLHF.